This T cell receptor (beta chain) was obtained from a study of shared clonotypes between healthy human individuals. The CDR3 is 16 amino acids. Germline lookup yields CDR1 SGHTA and CDR2 FQGTGA. Losses at the gene ends were 5 bases for V and 3 bases for J; bases not matched to a gene: 6. Only one count was recorded for this clone. The same CDR3 can be traced to other DNA sequences in this sample. Sequenced by immunoSEQ multiplex PCR; TCRdb stores in-frame clones only, minus some. The table has about 2.5 million clones, roughly 92% seen once. This TCR came from a man between 18 and 35 years old in good health. Some clones in this sample may be carry-over from other donors' samples. Sequenced input: naive CD4+ T cells from PBMCs. Subset defined: CD45RA+ positively selected. V gene TRBV7-3 combines with J gene TRBJ2-2; 10 nucleotides match TRBD2. In nucleotides, the CDR3 is TGTGCCAGCAGCCTTGGCCTAGCGGGAGACACCGGGGAGCTGTTTTTT. Its protein is CASSLGLAGDTGELFF.